A single sample is the source of the 29 T cell receptor beta chains below, sequenced in a study of blood T cell repertoires in COVID-19. Assay: immunoSEQ multiplex PCR; the TCRdb copy retains only in-frame clones and omits some. The sample includes 150,000 to 200,000 clones, 85% to 90% of them seen just once. Source material: peripheral blood. These receptor sequences come from a man aged 18-30 years with active or convalescent COVID-19.

This clone was detected a few times. This chain joins TRBV11-3 and TRBJ2-2; TRBD1 is a possible D gene (5 bases). The CDR3 extends over 15 amino acids. CDR1 and CDR2 (germline): SGHNT, YENEEA. V lost 4 bases, J lost 0 bases, and 9 bases lay in between. Here the CDR3 reads CASSWGAANTGELFF. The CDR3 DNA reads TGTGCCAGCAGCTGGGGCGCCGCGAACACCGGGGAGCTGTTTTTT.

This clone was detected a few times. The chain joins TRBV27 to TRBJ2-1; a possible D gene is TRBD2 (5 bases). The CDR3 extends over 14 amino acids. The V end was cut by 5 bases, the J end by 3 bases, with 11 bases between. Per germline, CDR1 MNHEY and CDR2 SMNVEV (reference sequence). CDR3 sequence (DNA): TGTGCCAGCAGTCGGGATAGTGTCTACAATGAGCAGTTCTTC. This encodes CASSRDSVYNEQFF.

This clone was recorded once. The chain has TRBV5-1 and TRBJ1-4; unclear D gene. This CDR3 has 14 residues. The germline gives CDR1 SGHRS, CDR2 YFSETQ. The V gene lost 8 bases and the J gene lost 1 base, with 12 bases spanning the gap. CDR3 amino acids: CASAEGLTNEKLFF. CDR3 bases: TGCGCCAGTGCCGAGGGTTTAACTAATGAAAAACTGTTTTTT.

This clone was picked up a small number of times. The J gene is TRBJ2-1, the V gene TRBV7-3, with 12 bases matching TRBD2. Germline V gives CDR1 SGHTA, CDR2 FQGTGA. The ends lost 2 bases at V and 5 bases at J; junction bases unmatched: 1. The CDR3 is 15 amino acids. The CDR3 region has the DNA TGTGCCAGCAGCTTAGGACTAGCGGGAAACAATGAGCAGTTCTTC. The encoded protein is CASSLGLAGNNEQFF.

This clone has more than one count but fewer than ten. The chain employs TRBV6-1 and TRBJ2-5; 7 bases align to TRBD2. V was pared by 0 bases and J by 3 bases, with 4 bases of the junction left unmatched. Germline CDR1 and CDR2: MNHNS and SASEGT. The CDR3 is 15 amino acids. In DNA, the CDR3 is TGTGCCAGCAGTGAAGCGCTGGGAGGGAAAGAGACCCAGTACTTC. Protein: CASSEALGGKETQYF.

The chain uses TRBV28 and TRBJ1-2, with D unclear. Between the trimmed V and J ends, which lost 4 bases and 3 bases, there was a span of 6 bases. This CDR3 is built from 12 residues. Per the germline V gene, CDR1 is MDHEN and CDR2 is SYDVKM. CDR3 sequence (DNA): TGTGCCAGCAGTTACAGTGACTATGGCTACACCTTC. This sequence encodes CASSYSDYGYTF.

The chain carries TRBV18 and TRBJ2-2, with 9 positions matching TRBD1. V lost 6 bases and J lost 6; bases outside the gene matches: 14. Looked up from germline, CDR1 is KGHSH and CDR2 is LQKENI. This CDR3 spans 17 amino acids. This CDR3 reads CASSLQGQGGNSGELFF. CDR3 nucleotides: TGTGCCAGCTCGCTTCAGGGACAGGGCGGTAATTCCGGGGAGCTGTTTTTT.

This sequence joins TRBV7-2 and TRBJ1-3, with no clear D. The germline V and J ends were trimmed by 1 base and 4 bases, with 14 bases remaining between them. The germline CDR1 and CDR2 sequences are SGHTA and FQGNSA. The CDR3 extends over 16 amino acids. CDR3 sequence: CASSLGGIRIGNTIYF. The CDR3 DNA sequence: TGTGCCAGCAGCTTAGGAGGAATTCGGATCGGAAACACCATATATTTT.

The CDR3 reads CASSQEAGGNQPQHF. The CDR3 DNA is TGTGCCAGCAGCCAAGAGGCAGGTGGCAATCAGCCCCAGCATTTT. This chain connects TRBV3-1 (or the pseudogene TRBV3-2) to TRBJ1-5; D is unclear. This CDR3 is built from 15 residues. The germline gives CDR1 LGHDT, CDR2 YNNKEL (reference sequence). Trimming cost V 0 bases and J 2 bases, with 8 bases left between them.

CDR3 in amino acids: CASSLGLAGSTDTQYF. The CDR3, as DNA: TGCGCCAGCAGCTTGGGACTAGCGGGCAGCACAGATACGCAGTATTTT. The chain is built from TRBV5-1 and TRBJ2-3; 10 bases are shared with TRBD2. There are 16 residues in the CDR3. The V segment lost 0 bases and the J segment 0 bases; nucleotides outside the gene matches: 1. The germline V gene has CDR1 SGHRS and CDR2 YFSETQ.

The chain employs TRBV28 and TRBJ2-1; 10 bases align to TRBD1. Per the germline V gene, CDR1 is MDHEN and CDR2 is SYDVKM. The CDR3 consists of 14 residues. With 6 bases clipped from V and 4 bases from J, the junction kept 3 bases outside the gene matches. CDR3 in DNA: TGTGCCAGCAGAAGGACAGGGGGATACAATGAGCAGTTCTTC. Translated: CASRRTGGYNEQFF. The variable domain in full, completed from reference TRBV28 and TRBJ2-1, reads DVKVTQSSRYLVKRTGEKVFLECVQDMDHENMFWYRQDPGLGLRLIYFSYDVKMKEKGDIPEGYSVSREKKERFSLILESASTNQTSMYLCASRRTGGYNEQFFGPGTRLTVL.

The chain links TRBV2 to TRBJ2-7, with 11 bases fitting TRBD2. CDR1 is SNHLY, CDR2 FYNNEI, per germline. Trimming took 2 bases from V and 4 from J; bases not matched to a gene: 1. The length of the CDR3 is 14 residues. CDR3 sequence: CASSETSGSYEQYF. DNA of the CDR3: TGTGCCAGCAGTGAAACTAGCGGGAGTTACGAGCAGTACTTC.

The chain recombines TRBV4-1 with TRBJ2-7, with TRBD2 matching over 14 bases. This CDR3 is 17 amino acids long. Germline CDR1 reads MGHRA; CDR2 reads YSYEKL. V was clipped by 5 bases and J by 2 bases; unmatched bases: 8. The CDR3 DNA reads as TGCGCCAGCAGCGCATCCGGACTAGCGGGGGGCACCTACGAGCAGTACTTC. Protein: CASSASGLAGGTYEQYF.

The rearrangement links TRBV19 to TRBJ1-2, with 10 bases lining up with TRBD1. The V gene's germline CDR1 is LNHDA and CDR2 SQIVND (reference sequence). The CDR3 runs to 17 residues. Germline trimming cut 4 bases from V and 5 bases from J; bases unmatched to any gene: 13. CDR3: CASSTGRQGAGIYGYTF. The CDR3 coding sequence is TGTGCCAGTAGTACAGGAAGACAGGGGGCTGGGATTTATGGCTACACCTTC.

V usage is TRBV6-5 and J usage is TRBJ1-1; D perhaps matches TRBD1 (6 bases). The CDR3 is 14 residues long. V shed 8 bases and J shed 3 bases, with 16 bases lying between them. Germline V gene lookup returns CDR1 MNHEY and CDR2 SVGAGI. The DNA of the CDR3 is TGTGCCAGCCTCCGGACAGCGGGGGACACTGAAGCTTTCTTT. It encodes CASLRTAGDTEAFF.

J is TRBJ2-2 and V is TRBV19; D gene ambiguous. Trimming shortened V by 3 bases and J by 3 bases, and 29 bases separated the two germline ends. This CDR3 spans 21 amino acids. Germline V gene sequence: CDR1 LNHDA, CDR2 SQIVND (reference sequence). CDR3 DNA sequence: TGTGCCAGTAGTATTTCCTCGGCGGTAGAGCGCCCTTCTGGGTACACCGGGGAGCTGTTTTTT. Translated, it gives CASSISSAVERPSGYTGELFF.

The rearrangement uses TRBV27 and TRBJ1-5; TRBD1 is a possible D gene (5 bases). The CDR3 extends over 14 amino acids. Germline V gives CDR1 MNHEY, CDR2 SMNVEV (reference sequence). V gave up 6 bases and J gave up 5 bases, with 14 bases separating them. The CDR3 nucleotides read TGTGCCAGCAGCGCTAATCGGGACTATCAGCCCCAGCATTTT. The encoded protein is CASSANRDYQPQHF.

This chain links TRBV20-1 with TRBJ2-3; D unresolved. Germline V CDR1 and CDR2: DFQATT, SNEGSKA (reference sequence). The CDR3 extends over 11 amino acids. CDR3 sequence: CSVSYGGTQYF. The CDR3 nucleotides are TGCAGCGTATCCTACGGCGGTACGCAGTATTTT.

This chain links TRBV19 with TRBJ1-2; weak D call: TRBD1 (6 bases). The CDR3 consists of 13 residues. Germline assignment: CDR1 LNHDA and CDR2 SQIVND (reference sequence). V was shortened by 8 bases and J by 3 bases, with 13 bases between the two germline ends. The CDR3 loop reads CASFTGQDYGYTF. CDR3 sequence (DNA): TGTGCCAGTTTTACAGGGCAGGACTATGGCTACACCTTC.

The CDR3 reads CASSYLGAEAFF. In DNA, the CDR3 is TGTGCCAGCAGCTATTTGGGCGCTGAAGCTTTCTTT. V gene TRBV7-2 combines with J gene TRBJ1-1; no clear D. V was shortened by 4 bases and J by 6 bases, with 9 bases between the two germline ends. The CDR3 covers 12 residues. Per germline, CDR1 SGHTA and CDR2 FQGNSA.

The chain employs TRBV7-2 and TRBJ1-2, with TRBD1 identical over 8 bases. Trimming at V came to 5 bases and at J to 2 bases, leaving 7 bases not matched to a gene. Germline CDR1 SGHTA, CDR2 FQGNSA. The CDR3 length is 15 residues. The CDR3 sequence is CASSLTRTGNYGYTF. CDR3 nucleotides: TGTGCCAGCAGCCTAACCCGGACAGGGAACTATGGCTACACCTTC.

The CDR3 reads CASSPRTGSTNTGELFF. CDR3 coding DNA: TGTGCCAGCAGCCCCCGGACAGGCTCCACGAACACCGGGGAGCTGTTTTTT. J is TRBJ2-2 and V is TRBV5-4; 7 bases line up with TRBD1. CDR3 length equals 17 residues. The V and J ends lost 4 bases and 0 bases, in that order; junction bases with no gene match: 9. Germline CDR1 SGHNT, CDR2 YYREEE (reference sequence).

V gene TRBV12-3 or TRBV12-4 combines with J gene TRBJ2-5; D unresolved. V gave up 5 bases and J gave up 7 bases, with 8 bases separating them. This CDR3 contains 11 residues. CDR3 protein: CASSLGSTQYF. The CDR3 DNA is TGTGCCAGCAGTCTCGGGTCGACCCAGTACTTC.

The chain has TRBV28 and TRBJ2-3, with 12 bases aligning to TRBD2. V lost 5 bases, J lost 0 bases, and 12 bases stayed unmatched. CDR1 is MDHEN and CDR2 is SYDVKM in the germline V gene. The CDR3 has 19 amino acids. This chain's CDR3 is CASSRGSTSGSLSTDTQYF. The DNA for the CDR3 is TGTGCCAGCAGTCGGGGGTCGACTAGCGGGAGCCTTAGCACAGATACGCAGTATTTT.

The chain recombines TRBV5-1 with TRBJ2-3; no clear D. V gave up 9 bases and J gave up 0 bases, with 20 bases separating them. Germline values: CDR1 SGHRS, CDR2 YFSETQ. This CDR3 is built from 16 residues. CDR3 nucleotides: TGCGCCACGACTGACCCAGACGGTACTAGCACAGATACGCAGTATTTT. Translation: CATTDPDGTSTDTQYF.

The V gene is TRBV7-9, the J gene TRBJ2-2; the D is unclear. Germline CDR1 and CDR2: SEHNR and FQNEAQ (reference sequence). CDR3 size: 13 residues. V lost 7 bases to trimming and J lost 6 bases, with 12 bases between them. Here the CDR3 DNA reads TGTGCCAGCAACGTTATGGCAGCCGGGGAGCTGTTTTTT. Translation: CASNVMAAGELFF.

V is TRBV7-6 and J is TRBJ2-2; 8 bases are shared with TRBD2. The V gene's germline CDR1 is SGHVS and CDR2 FNYEAQ. After removal of 5 bases from V and 4 bases from J, the junction contained 9 bases not matched to a gene. CDR3 size: 16 residues. DNA for the CDR3: TGTGCCAGCAGCCGCCCCCGGGGGGGATCCACCGGGGAGCTGTTTTTT. Translated: CASSRPRGGSTGELFF.

The genes are TRBV6-2 or TRBV6-3 and TRBJ2-2; TRBD2 aligns across 8 bases. Germline CDR1 MNHEY, CDR2 SVGEGT. V shed 6 bases and J 6 bases; nucleotides not matched to a gene: 3. The CDR3 loop spans 13 amino acids. The CDR3 coding sequence is TGTGCCAGCAGCACCGGGGGGGCCGGGGAGCTGTTTTTT. It encodes CASSTGGAGELFF.

The V and J genes are TRBV12-3 or TRBV12-4 and TRBJ1-2, with D unclear. The CDR3 consists of 13 residues. The V gene lost 5 bases and the J gene lost 0 bases, with 7 bases spanning the gap. The CDR3 nucleotides are TGTGCCAGCAGTGAAACAGCTAACTATGGCTACACCTTC. Its protein is CASSETANYGYTF.